One and the same sample provided the 26 T cell receptor beta chains below, sequenced in a study of HIV-infected children after antiretroviral therapy interruption. A 3' RACE protocol on RNA, with unique molecular identifiers, produced the TCR library. Using its own MiXCR run on the 3' RACE reads, TCRdb lists one record per CDR3 protein. The sample has about 46,000 distinct CDR3 sequences; around 4.1% are singletons. The treatment was: PENTA 11 planned treatment interruption arm or continuous ART arm. The sample consisted of CD45RA+ CD4+ T cells from PBMCs, pooled from several time points, taken from a donor given antiretroviral therapy, either interrupted or continuous. Subset given: naive CD4+ CD45RA+ CD45RO- T cells. The receptors come from a pool of human donors with HIV.

This clonotype was counted ten times or more. The chain recombines TRBV7-3 with TRBJ1-3; D unclear. The germline V and J ends were trimmed by 5 bases and 3 bases, with 8 bases remaining between them. The CDR3 has 13 amino acids. From germline, CDR1 is SGHTA and CDR2 FQGTGA. CDR3 in amino acids: CASSLTNGNTIYF. DNA of the CDR3: TGTGCCAGCAGCCTTACCAATGGAAACACCATATATTTT.

The V gene is TRBV2, the J gene TRBJ1-1; the D gene is possibly TRBD1 (5 bases). The V and J ends lost 7 bases and 0 bases respectively, with 9 bases between them. The CDR3 extends over 13 amino acids. Germline loops: CDR1 SNHLY, CDR2 FYNNEI. The CDR3 is CASTDSLNTEAFF. The CDR3, as DNA: TGTGCCAGCACCGACAGTTTGAACACTGAAGCTTTCTTT.

The sample holds many counts of this clonotype. V usage is TRBV23-1 and J usage is TRBJ1-1, with D unresolved. TRBV23-1 is sorted into the ORF group, with uncertain function. The CDR3 length is 15 residues. Trimming cost V 2 bases and J 5 bases, with 15 bases left between them. The CDR3 sequence is CASSQGYGKKTEAFF. In nucleotides, the CDR3 is TGCGCCAGCAGTCAAGGTTACGGTAAAAAGACTGAAGCTTTCTTT.

This clonotype was recorded many times. V gene TRBV20-1 combines with J gene TRBJ2-7, with D hard to call. V lost 3 bases and J 9 bases, leaving 9 bases between the germline ends. CDR3 size: 10 residues. Germline V lookup: CDR1 DFQATT, CDR2 SNEGSKA (reference sequence). The CDR3 loop reads CSARADGQYF. CDR3 DNA sequence: TGCAGTGCTAGGGCCGATGGGCAGTACTTC.

This clonotype was observed many times. The CDR3 DNA is TGTGCCAGCAGCTTGGCCCAAGGGGGCGTCGAAAAACTGTTTTTT. The encoded protein is CASSLAQGGVEKLFF. This sequence joins TRBV5-8 and TRBJ1-4; 7 bases match TRBD1. Germline V gene lookup returns CDR1 SGHTS and CDR2 YDEGEE. CDR3 length: 15 residues. Losses at the gene ends were 0 bases for V and 8 bases for J; bases not matched to a gene: 7.

This clonotype was recorded many times. The genes are TRBV10-1 and TRBJ2-7; D is uncertain. Germline assignment: CDR1 WNHNN and CDR2 SYGVQD (reference sequence). This CDR3 is built from 14 residues. The ends were cut back, 3 bases at V and 3 bases at J, with 12 bases in the middle. The CDR3, as DNA: TGCGCCAGCAGTGAACTGGGTCTAGTCTACGAGCAGTACTTC. The encoded protein is CASSELGLVYEQYF.

This clonotype was picked up many times. The chain recombines TRBV29-1 with TRBJ2-3, with a weak D call TRBD1 (6 bases). Germline CDR1 reads SQVTM; CDR2 reads ANQGSEA. V was pared by 4 bases and J by 4 bases, with 15 bases between. This CDR3 has 14 amino acids. The CDR3 loop reads CSVGTQGSADTQYF. For the CDR3, the DNA is TGCAGCGTTGGGACCCAGGGGTCGGCAGATACGCAGTATTTT.

At least ten counts were recorded for this clonotype. This chain links TRBV7-8 with TRBJ1-1; D is possibly TRBD1 (6 bases). With 2 bases removed from V and 4 bases from J, the gap between germline ends came to 11 bases. The CDR3 has 14 residues. CDR1 SGHVS and CDR2 FQNEAQ come from the germline V gene. The CDR3 protein is CASSLNRVGTEAFF. The CDR3 DNA is TGTGCCAGCAGCTTAAACAGGGTGGGCACTGAAGCTTTCTTT.

This clonotype was counted many times. The chain has TRBV6-1 and TRBJ2-7; D unresolved. This CDR3 comprises 14 residues. V was clipped by 7 bases and J by 0 bases, with 13 bases between them. Germline V lookup: CDR1 MNHNS, CDR2 SASEGT. CDR3 sequence (DNA): TGTGCCAGCACACTGATTCAAAGCTCCTACGAGCAGTACTTC. It encodes CASTLIQSSYEQYF.

The rearrangement joins TRBV7-2 to TRBJ2-7; possible D gene TRBD1, 6 bases. V shed 1 base and J shed 6 bases, with 16 bases lying between them. The length of the CDR3 is 15 residues. Germline values: CDR1 SGHTA, CDR2 FQGNSA. The CDR3 coding sequence is TGTGCCAGCAGCTTAGTTGACAGGATAAACCTCGAGCAGTACTTC. It codes for CASSLVDRINLEQYF.

This clonotype was counted a few times. The gene calls are TRBV5-6 and TRBJ1-2; D gene ambiguous. Germline loops: CDR1 SGHDT, CDR2 YYEEEE. Trimming took off 2 bases at V and 3 bases at J, with 17 bases between the two ends. This CDR3 is 16 amino acids long. For the CDR3, the DNA is TGTGCCAGCAGCTTTACAATCAGCAGGCTCGACTATGGCTACACCTTC. Encoded protein: CASSFTISRLDYGYTF.

This clonotype appeared many times. The chain has TRBV10-1 and TRBJ1-3; D remains ambiguous. The CDR3 covers 15 residues. Deletions cut 9 bases from V and 0 bases from J, with 15 bases between. The germline V gene encodes CDR1 WNHNN and CDR2 SYGVQD (reference sequence). CDR3 residues: CASPASAHSGNTIYF. CDR3 nucleotide sequence: TGCGCCAGTCCAGCTAGCGCACACTCTGGAAACACCATATATTTT.

This clonotype was recorded many times. The gene calls are TRBV5-6 and TRBJ2-7; no clear D gene. Germline V gives CDR1 SGHDT, CDR2 YYEEEE. V lost 4 bases and J 0 bases, leaving 5 bases between the germline ends. CDR3 length equals 12 residues. The CDR3 region is CASSQSSYEQYF. The CDR3 bases are TGTGCCAGCAGCCAGTCCTCCTACGAGCAGTACTTC. Full variable domain (rest looked up from reference TRBV5-6 and TRBJ2-7): DAGVTQSPTHLIKTRGQQVTLRCSPKSGHDTVSWYQQALGQGPQFIFQYYEEEERQRGNFPDRFSGHQFPNYSSELNVNALLLGDSALYLCASSQSSYEQYFGPGTRLTVT.

In this sample, this clonotype turned up a few times. It may be a read error: a sequence one base away is much more abundant. The chain has TRBV28 and TRBJ2-7, with D perhaps matching TRBD2 (5 bases). CDR1 is MDHEN and CDR2 is SYDVKM in the germline V gene. Trimming took 6 bases from V and 6 from J, leaving 18 bases between them. The CDR3 spans 14 residues. The CDR3, as DNA: TGTGCCAGCAGCTCAGCGCGGGCTCGTCTCGAGCAGTACTTC. Its protein is CASSSARARLEQYF.

The V gene is TRBV19, the J gene TRBJ2-2; tentative D call: TRBD1 (6 bases). CDR1 is LNHDA and CDR2 is SQIVND in the germline V gene (reference sequence). There are 14 residues in the CDR3. V was pared by 4 bases and J by 0 bases, with 6 bases between. This CDR3 is CASSTGANTGELFF. The CDR3 coding sequence is TGTGCCAGTAGTACAGGGGCGAACACCGGGGAGCTGTTTTTT.

This clonotype was recorded many times. The rearrangement links TRBV6-1 to TRBJ2-6; maybe TRBD1 (5 bases). Germline V gives CDR1 MNHNS, CDR2 SASEGT. Trimming cost V 6 bases and J 4 bases, with 16 bases left between them. The CDR3 sequence is 16 residues long. The chain's CDR3 is CASRRGSAEGANVLTF. CDR3 nucleotides: TGTGCCAGCAGAAGGGGAAGTGCGGAAGGGGCCAACGTCCTGACTTTC.

This clonotype was recorded many times. The chain carries TRBV18 and TRBJ1-5; no reliable D call. V dropped 2 bases and J dropped 4 bases, with 3 bases sitting between them. This CDR3 is 12 amino acids long. Germline loops: CDR1 KGHSH, CDR2 LQKENI. The DNA for the CDR3 is TGTGCCAGCTCACCAGGGAATCAGCCCCAGCATTTT. It encodes CASSPGNQPQHF.

CDR3 protein: CASSLTGPSNTGELFF. The CDR3 DNA reads as TGTGCCAGCAGCCTCACGGGCCCATCGAACACCGGGGAGCTGTTTTTT. The rearrangement links TRBV13 to TRBJ2-2; no firm D call. Germline lookup yields CDR1 PRHDT and CDR2 FYEKMQ (reference sequence). The CDR3 is 16 amino acids. Trimming removed 5 bases at V and 0 bases at J, with 13 bases between.

This clonotype was observed at least ten times. The V call is TRBV7-2, the J call TRBJ2-3; perhaps TRBD2 as D (5 bases). Deletions cut 7 bases from V and 4 bases from J, with 15 bases between. The V gene's germline CDR1 is SGHTA and CDR2 FQGNSA. The CDR3 contains 14 residues. Here the CDR3 reads CASTPLGPADTQYF. The CDR3 coding sequence is TGTGCCAGCACCCCACTAGGGCCCGCAGATACGCAGTATTTT. Using reference TRBV7-2 and TRBJ2-3 for the parts outside the CDR3, the full variable domain is GAGVSQSPSNKVTEKGKDVELRCDPISGHTALYWYRQSLGQGLEFLIYFQGNSAPDKSGLPSDRFSAERTGGSVSTLTIQRTQQEDSAVYLCASTPLGPADTQYFGPGTRLTVL.

The CDR3 bases are TGTGCCAGCAAACCCAGGGGTGGTGGCTACACCTTC. This codes for CASKPRGGGYTF. The V call is TRBV28, the J call TRBJ1-2; tentative D call: TRBD1 (6 bases). Germline V lookup: CDR1 MDHEN, CDR2 SYDVKM. V dropped 7 bases and J dropped 7 bases, with 13 bases sitting between them. The CDR3 runs to 12 residues.

This clonotype was seen ten or more times. The V call is TRBV7-6, the J call TRBJ2-7; a weak D match, TRBD1 (8 bases). The CDR3 has 14 residues. The germline V gene encodes CDR1 SGHVS and CDR2 FNYEAQ. Trimming pared 7 bases from V and 3 bases from J, leaving 16 bases between. This chain's CDR3 is CASTPNRGGYEQYF. The DNA of the CDR3 is TGTGCCAGCACCCCAAACAGGGGGGGCTACGAGCAGTACTTC.

This clonotype has at least ten counts. The rearrangement joins TRBV29-1 to TRBJ2-1; TRBD1 matches 8 bases. The germline gives CDR1 SQVTM, CDR2 ANQGSEA. The CDR3 runs to 13 residues. V lost 7 bases and J lost 6; bases outside the gene matches: 8. The CDR3 coding sequence is TGCAGCGCCACCACCGGACAGGGCAATGAGCAGTTCTTC. As protein: CSATTGQGNEQFF.

In this sample, this clonotype turned up many times. This chain uses TRBV6-6 with TRBJ1-2; D uncertain. The V and J ends lost 0 bases and 4 bases respectively, with 12 bases between them. CDR1 MNHNY and CDR2 SVGAGI come from the germline V gene (reference sequence). The CDR3 extends over 15 amino acids. The CDR3 sequence is CASSYSPVSSYGYTF. CDR3 DNA: TGTGCCAGCAGTTACTCGCCGGTCTCGTCCTATGGCTACACCTTC.

This clonotype showed up many times. CDR3 residues: CASSDLVSGNTIYF. CDR3 nucleotides: TGTGCCAGCTCTGATTTGGTCTCTGGAAACACCATATATTTT. This chain uses TRBV18 with TRBJ1-3; no firm D call. Trimming pared 6 bases from V and 0 bases from J, leaving 9 bases between. The CDR3 is 14 amino acids. Germline V CDR1 and CDR2: KGHSH, LQKENI.

There are a few counts of this clonotype. The chain uses TRBV12-3 or TRBV12-4 and TRBJ1-5, with a weak D call TRBD1 (6 bases). The CDR3 loop spans 14 amino acids. V was trimmed by 5 bases and J by 4 bases, leaving 12 bases between them. This CDR3 is CASSLDRLNQPQHF. For the CDR3, the DNA is TGTGCCAGCAGTCTGGACAGATTAAATCAGCCCCAGCATTTT.

The chain joins TRBV12-3 or TRBV12-4 to TRBJ2-7; the D gene is possibly TRBD1 (6 bases). The length of the CDR3 is 13 residues. Between the trimmed V and J ends, which lost 6 bases and 2 bases, there was a span of 11 bases. CDR3 sequence (DNA): TGTGCCAGCAGCACAGGGATCGCCTACGAGCAGTACTTC. Amino acids: CASSTGIAYEQYF.